Presented here are 27 T cell receptor beta chains from one specimen sequenced in a study of molecular identifiers for immune sequencing clone quantification. Each CDR3 protein gets one entry after TCRdb re-called the PCR reads with MiXCR. The sample yields more than 550,000 distinct CDR3 sequences, 25% seen once. The sample consisted of naive CD8+ T cells from blood, with Jurkat cell RNA spiked in. The subset denotes: FACS-sorted CD8+CD4-CCR7+CD45RA+ naive T cells. The receptors were gathered from a human donor in good health. Some libraries in this study had Jurkat cell RNA spiked in.

This clonotype is medium-sized within its sample. V is TRBV7-9 and J is TRBJ2-3; no clear D. V was cut by 3 bases and J by 3 bases, with 4 bases left in between. Germline V lookup: CDR1 SEHNR, CDR2 FQNEAQ (reference sequence). The CDR3 length is 12 residues. DNA of the CDR3: TGTGCCAGCAGCTTTGGTACAGATACGCAGTATTTT. Its protein product is CASSFGTDTQYF.

This clonotype was seen repeatedly, ten times or more. The chain employs TRBV4-3 and TRBJ2-7; D perhaps matches TRBD2 (5 bases). CDR3 length: 16 amino acids. V was trimmed by 0 bases and J by 3 bases, leaving 15 bases between them. Germline lookup yields CDR1 LGHNA and CDR2 YSLEER. The CDR3 loop is CASSQEVSAVNYEQYF. CDR3 sequence (DNA): TGCGCCAGCAGCCAAGAAGTTAGCGCGGTGAACTACGAGCAGTACTTC.

A few counts support this clonotype. The J gene is TRBJ2-7, the V gene TRBV19; the match to TRBD1 covers 9 bases. Germline V gives CDR1 LNHDA, CDR2 SQIVND (reference sequence). V lost 5 bases and J lost 0; bases outside the gene matches: 5. This CDR3 region has 15 residues. The CDR3, as DNA: TGTGCCAGTAGTCCCTCGACAGGGGGCTCCTACGAGCAGTACTTC. Its protein product is CASSPSTGGSYEQYF.

This clonotype was detected a few times. V gene TRBV27 combines with J gene TRBJ2-2; 10 nucleotides align to TRBD1. Germline V gene lookup returns CDR1 MNHEY and CDR2 SMNVEV (reference sequence). The CDR3 spans 15 residues. The V and J ends lost 7 bases and 6 bases, in that order; junction bases with no gene match: 8. CDR3 region: CASTVTGGGPGELFF. CDR3 DNA: TGTGCCAGCACTGTGACAGGGGGCGGGCCCGGGGAGCTGTTTTTT.

This clonotype showed up many times. One junction end does not reproduce the germline sequence, and a read error may be involved. This chain connects TRBV12-3 or TRBV12-4 to TRBJ2-3; D gene uncertain. There are 13 residues in the CDR3. CDR3 sequence reads: CASSSPPGDTQYF. The CDR3 nucleotides are TGCGCCAGCAGCTCCCCACCCGGGGATACGCAGTATTTT.

Points on this clonotype: The junction does not match germline at one end; this may be a read error. The chain carries TRBV7-9 and TRBJ2-2, with D possibly matching TRBD2 (5 bases). The CDR3 is made up of 15 amino acids. Germline CDR1 and CDR2: SEHNR and FQNEAQ (reference sequence). CDR3 nucleotides: TGTGCCAGCAGCTTATTTCCGGGGAACACCGGGGAGCTGGTTTTT. Residues: CASSLFPGNTGELVF.

Turning to this clonotype: A much larger clone differs from this one at a single base, so this may be a read error. The V gene is TRBV4-1, the J gene TRBJ1-5, with unresolved D. There are 14 residues in the CDR3. CDR1 is MGHRA, CDR2 YSYEKL, per germline. Here the CDR3 DNA reads TGCGCCAGCAGCCAAGTGGGTGAGAGTCAGCCCCAGAATTTT. Translating it yields CASSQVGESQPQNF.

This clonotype was counted many times. This rearrangement joins TRBV6-2 or TRBV6-3 to TRBJ1-1; no firm D call. The CDR3 totals 16 residues. Germline CDR1 reads MNHEY; CDR2 reads SVGEGT. V was clipped by 0 bases and J by 4 bases, with 15 bases between them. The CDR3 DNA follows: TGTGCCAGCAGTTACTCGAGTTTTGTATTATCCACTGAAGCTTTCTTT. It is translated as CASSYSSFVLSTEAFF.

This clonotype turned up a few times. The rearrangement links TRBV3-1 to TRBJ2-5; perhaps TRBD2 as D (6 bases). V was shortened by 1 base and J by 2 bases, with 17 bases between the two germline ends. Germline lookup yields CDR1 LGHDT and CDR2 YNNKEL (reference sequence). This CDR3 region has 17 residues. The CDR3 bases are TGTGCCAGCAGCCAAGGGACCCTTGCCGGGGGTCAAGAGACCCAGTACTTC. This sequence encodes CASSQGTLAGGQETQYF.

This clonotype was recorded a few times. Its ends do not fully match the called genes, so a read error is possible. This chain uses TRBV29-1 with TRBJ2-7; a weak D match, TRBD1 (7 bases). The CDR3 runs to 14 residues. Germline loops: CDR1 SQVTM, CDR2 ANQGSEA. For the CDR3, the DNA is TGCAGCGTTCGACTGCGGGACAGACCTTACGGGCAGTACTTC. Its translation is CSVRLRDRPYGQYF.

This clonotype was counted at least ten times. The V gene is TRBV24-1, the J gene TRBJ2-7; the match to TRBD1 covers 9 bases. From germline, CDR1 is KGHDR and CDR2 SFDVKD. The CDR3 runs 15 residues. The V gene end was trimmed by 2 bases and the J gene end by 3 bases; junction bases not matched to a gene: 4. CDR3 DNA sequence: TGTGCCACCAGTGATTCTGGACAGGGGATCTACGAGCAGTACTTC. It translates to CATSDSGQGIYEQYF.

Concerning this clonotype: Being one base from a much bigger clone, this may be a read error. V is TRBV30 and J is TRBJ1-1; weak D call: TRBD1 (5 bases). Germline loops: CDR1 GTSNPN, CDR2 SVGIG (reference sequence). V lost 4 bases and J lost 6, with 9 bases in between. The CDR3 length is 11 residues. The DNA for the CDR3 is TGTGCCTGGATCTGGGGCTCTGAAGCTTTCTTT. This sequence encodes CAWIWGSEAFF.

This clonotype was detected many times. The rearrangement joins TRBV27 to TRBJ2-5; unclear D gene. V lost 2 bases, J lost 5 bases, and 15 bases lay in between. The germline CDR1 and CDR2 sequences are MNHEY and SMNVEV (reference sequence). This CDR3 has 15 amino acids. CDR3 coding DNA: TGTGCCAGCAGTTTAAGTGTGCTAGTTAGTGAGACCCAGTACTTC. This encodes CASSLSVLVSETQYF.

This clonotype was detected a few times. The CDR3 DNA sequence: TGCAGTGCTAGTCGGTGGGACAGGCAAGAGACCCAGTACTTC. Its translation: CSASRWDRQETQYF. This rearrangement joins TRBV20-1 to TRBJ2-5; 8 nucleotides match TRBD1. With 3 bases clipped from V and 2 bases from J, the junction kept 5 bases outside the gene matches. The germline CDR1 and CDR2 sequences are DFQATT and SNEGSKA (reference sequence). CDR3 size: 14 residues.

The table lists this clonotype with many counts. V and J are TRBV20-1 and TRBJ2-3, with 7 nucleotides matching TRBD2. The V segment lost 6 bases and the J segment 5 bases; nucleotides outside the gene matches: 20. CDR1 DFQATT and CDR2 SNEGSKA come from the germline V gene (reference sequence). The CDR3 is 17 residues long. The CDR3 here is CSAEELLLAGVQDTQYF. The CDR3 coding sequence is TGCAGTGCCGAAGAGCTGCTGCTGGCGGGGGTGCAAGATACGCAGTATTTT.

The table lists this clonotype with many counts. V gene TRBV4-3 combines with J gene TRBJ1-3; D uncertain. The CDR3 contains 16 residues. Germline values: CDR1 LGHNA, CDR2 YSLEER. The V and J ends lost 3 bases and 0 bases respectively, with 12 bases between them. The CDR3 reads CASSHADTNSGNTIYF. In DNA, the CDR3 is TGCGCCAGCAGCCATGCTGACACCAACTCTGGAAACACCATATATTTT.

This clonotype was detected ten times or more. The chain joins TRBV12-5 to TRBJ2-3, with D perhaps TRBD1 (5 bases). The CDR3 spans 18 residues. The germline gives CDR1 LGHNT, CDR2 FRNRAP. V was trimmed by 4 bases and J by 1 base, leaving 21 bases between them. CDR3 coding DNA: TGTGCTAGTGGTTCTAACACAGGAGTTAAAGGTGGCACAGATACGCAGTATTTT. Translated, it gives CASGSNTGVKGGTDTQYF.

This clonotype was seen ten or more times. V is TRBV6-5 and J is TRBJ1-5; weak D call: TRBD1 (6 bases). The CDR3 has 15 residues. V gave up 0 bases and J gave up 5 bases, with 11 bases separating them. CDR1 MNHEY and CDR2 SVGAGI come from the germline V gene. The CDR3 here is CASSYSRGADQPQHF. In DNA, the CDR3 is TGTGCCAGCAGTTACTCCCGGGGGGCAGATCAGCCCCAGCATTTT.

Remarks on this clonotype: The junction and the germline gene differ at one end; a read error may be behind it. V usage is TRBV24-1 and J usage is TRBJ1-5; TRBD1 might be the D (5 bases). Germline CDR1 and CDR2: KGHDR and SFDVKD. This CDR3 has 14 amino acids. The chain's CDR3 is CATSDTGTAQPKHF. The DNA for the CDR3 is TGTGCCACCAGTGACACCGGGACCGCGCAGCCCAAGCATTTT.

The CDR3 nucleotides are TGTGCCAGCAGCCCAATTCTAGCGGAGGGCTCAGATACGCAGTATTTT. This translates into CASSPILAEGSDTQYF. This sequence joins TRBV7-3 and TRBJ2-3; 7 bases line up with TRBD2. CDR1 is SGHTA and CDR2 is FQGTGA in the germline V gene. The length of the CDR3 is 16 residues. V lost 5 bases, J lost 4 bases, and 12 bases stayed unmatched.

In this sample, this clonotype turned up many times. This chain connects TRBV6-1 to TRBJ1-1; D not resolved. The V end lost 6 bases, the J end lost 3 bases, and 14 bases lay between the germline ends. Looked up from germline, CDR1 is MNHNS and CDR2 is SASEGT. The CDR3 extends over 14 amino acids. Here the CDR3 DNA reads TGTGCCAGCAGACATGATAAGTGGGACACTGAAGCTTTCTTT. Its translation: CASRHDKWDTEAFF.

This clonotype was picked up many times. In DNA form, the CDR3 reads TGTGCCAGCAGCTCACAGGGCTCCTATGGCTACACCTTC. Amino acids: CASSSQGSYGYTF. This rearrangement joins TRBV11-2 to TRBJ1-2; TRBD1 is a possible D gene (6 bases). The length of the CDR3 is 13 residues. CDR1 is SGHAT, CDR2 FQNNGV, per germline. Trimming took off 4 bases at V and 4 bases at J, with 10 bases between the two ends.

This sequence joins TRBV21-1 and TRBJ1-5. TRBV21-1 is recorded as a pseudogene. CDR3 length: 18 residues. The CDR3 loop is CASSTGGVKKGNNQPQHF. CDR3 coding DNA: TGTGCCAGCAGCACCGGGGGGGTTAAAAAGGGGAACAATCAGCCCCAGCATTTT.

This clonotype was observed a few times. V is TRBV19 and J is TRBJ2-3; D gene uncertain. Per the germline V gene, CDR1 is LNHDA and CDR2 is SQIVND (reference sequence). This CDR3 is 11 amino acids long. Trimming stripped 8 bases from V and 4 bases from J, with 7 bases between. The CDR3 protein is CASLGSDTQYF. As DNA, the CDR3 is TGTGCCAGTTTGGGTTCAGATACGCAGTATTTT. The variable domain in full, with the rest retrieved from reference TRBV19 and TRBJ2-3, is DGGITQSPKYLFRKEGQNVTLSCEQNLNHDAMYWYRQDPGQGLRLIYYSQIVNDFQKGDIAEGYSVSREKKESFPLTVTSAQKNPTAFYLCASLGSDTQYFGPGTRLTVL.

The chain recombines TRBV4-3 with TRBJ2-1, with D perhaps being TRBD1 or TRBD2 (6 bases each). The V gene lost 0 bases and the J gene lost 8 bases, with 14 bases spanning the gap. The CDR3 is 15 amino acids. Germline CDR1 is LGHNA and CDR2 is YSLEER. In DNA form, the CDR3 reads TGCGCCAGCAGCCAAGATTCGGGGGCAGTTTATGAGCAGTTCTTC. Translated: CASSQDSGAVYEQFF.

This clonotype was recorded at least ten times. This chain connects TRBV4-2 to TRBJ2-5, with D unclear. Germline assignment: CDR1 LGHNA and CDR2 YNFKEQ. The CDR3 loop spans 16 amino acids. V lost 1 base and J 1 base, leaving 13 bases between the germline ends. CDR3 bases: TGTGCCAGCAGCCAAGTTTCCATCGGCGTCCAAGAGACCCAGTACTTC. It translates to CASSQVSIGVQETQYF.

The chain joins TRBV12-3 or TRBV12-4 to TRBJ2-7; D gene uncertain. V was shortened by 5 bases and J by 1 base, with 9 bases between the two germline ends. The CDR3 runs 13 residues. CDR3 bases: TGTGCCAGCAGTGCGGCTGTTTCCTACGAGCAGTACTTC. As protein: CASSAAVSYEQYF.